These 17 T cell receptor beta chains were all obtained from the same sample, sequenced in a study of blood T cell repertoires in COVID-19. Using immunoSEQ multiplex PCR, the repertoire was profiled, and TCRdb retains in-frame clones only, with some absent. The sample records over 65,000 clones, 90% being singletons. The material sequenced was peripheral blood. The receptor source for this set is a human donor in a cohort sampled during active COVID-19.

This clone was seen repeatedly, ten times or more. The chain joins TRBV23-1 to TRBJ2-2, with a weak D call TRBD2 (6 bases). TRBV23-1 is an open reading frame whose function is uncertain. Trimming stripped 11 bases from V and 6 bases from J, with 25 bases between. The CDR3 has 16 amino acids. This chain's CDR3 is CAPHRGTIKSSGELFF. The CDR3 DNA is TGCGCCCCGCATCGGGGGACGATTAAAAGCTCCGGGGAGCTGTTTTTT.

A few counts support this clone. This chain uses TRBV5-4 with TRBJ1-6, with D hard to call. From germline, CDR1 is SGHNT and CDR2 YYREEE (reference sequence). Trimming removed 4 bases at V and 8 bases at J, with 7 bases between. The CDR3 is made up of 12 amino acids. CDR3 amino acids: CASSVAYSPLHF. CDR3 coding DNA: TGTGCCAGCAGCGTGGCGTATTCACCCCTCCACTTT.

This clone came up once. V and J are TRBV3-1 (or the pseudogene TRBV3-2) and TRBJ2-6, with D perhaps TRBD1 (6 bases). CDR1 and CDR2 from the germline V gene are LGHDT and YNNKEL (reference sequence). V was trimmed by 0 bases and J by 0 bases, leaving 9 bases between them. This CDR3 has 17 amino acids. The CDR3: CASSQDRGISGANVLTF. The CDR3 coding sequence is TGTGCCAGCAGCCAAGATAGGGGGATCTCTGGGGCCAACGTCCTGACTTTC.

The CDR3 region is CASSPSGYTGELFF. CDR3 sequence (DNA): TGTGCCAGCTCACCTTCAGGGTACACCGGGGAGCTGTTTTTT. The V and J genes are TRBV18 and TRBJ2-2; a weak D match, TRBD1 (5 bases). Germline V CDR1 and CDR2: KGHSH, LQKENI. With 3 bases removed from V and 3 bases from J, the gap between germline ends came to 8 bases. The length of the CDR3 is 14 residues.

V usage is TRBV4-1 and J usage is TRBJ1-5, with D perhaps TRBD1 (5 bases). V lost 3 bases and J lost 1, with 10 bases in between. Germline CDR1 and CDR2: MGHRA and YSYEKL. The CDR3 length is 15 residues. CDR3 loop: CASSQRTGSNQPQHF. The CDR3 region has the DNA TGCGCCAGCAGCCAGAGAACAGGAAGCAATCAGCCCCAGCATTTT.

The rearrangement links TRBV3-1 (or the pseudogene TRBV3-2) to TRBJ1-3, with a tentative D call TRBD1 (5 bases). V was pared by 5 bases and J by 4 bases, with 12 bases between. The germline CDR1 and CDR2 sequences are LGHDT and YNNKEL (reference sequence). There are 14 residues in the CDR3. In DNA form, the CDR3 reads TGTGCCAGCAGCACCAGGGATGCCGGAAACACCATATATTTT. This sequence encodes CASSTRDAGNTIYF.

The V and J genes are TRBV28 and TRBJ2-3, with 8 bases that match TRBD1. Germline V lookup: CDR1 MDHEN, CDR2 SYDVKM. The V segment lost 5 bases and the J segment 2 bases; nucleotides outside the gene matches: 9. This CDR3 has 16 residues. The CDR3 reads CASSPPSGGNTDTQYF. CDR3 DNA sequence: TGTGCCAGCAGTCCGCCGTCAGGGGGCAACACAGATACGCAGTATTTT.

This chain links TRBV19 with TRBJ2-2, with a possible D match to TRBD1 (5 bases). Germline V gives CDR1 LNHDA, CDR2 SQIVND (reference sequence). This CDR3 spans 15 amino acids. Between the trimmed V and J ends, which lost 9 bases and 0 bases, there was a span of 14 bases. CDR3 residues: CASKGQISNTGELFF. The CDR3 DNA sequence: TGTGCCAGCAAGGGGCAGATTTCGAACACCGGGGAGCTGTTTTTT.

The rearrangement links TRBV6-5 to TRBJ1-1; D remains ambiguous. The CDR3 contains 14 residues. CDR1 and CDR2 (germline): MNHEY, SVGAGI. V lost 8 bases and J 0 bases, leaving 13 bases between the germline ends. CDR3 bases: TGTGCCAGCCCAAACCTAGATCTGAACACTGAAGCTTTCTTT. Its protein is CASPNLDLNTEAFF.

This clone was seen only once. The genes are TRBV28 and TRBJ1-6; 9 nucleotides match TRBD1. The CDR3 loop spans 15 amino acids. Germline values: CDR1 MDHEN, CDR2 SYDVKM. Losses at the gene ends were 6 bases for V and 10 bases for J; bases not matched to a gene: 10. CDR3 region: CASRGGQGTRSPLHF. The CDR3 DNA is TGTGCCAGCAGGGGGGGACAGGGTACGAGATCACCCCTCCACTTT.

This clone was recorded only once. J is TRBJ2-5 and V is TRBV7-7, with D possibly being TRBD1 (7 bases). The germline V gene has CDR1 SSHAT and CDR2 FNYEAQ (reference sequence). The CDR3 has 15 amino acids. V was shortened by 5 bases and J by 2 bases, with 15 bases between the two germline ends. In DNA, the CDR3 is TGTGCCAGCAGCCGTGGGGCGGGACAGCAAGAGACCCAGTACTTC. It specifies CASSRGAGQQETQYF.

This chain joins TRBV28 and TRBJ2-4, with TRBD2 as a possible D gene (7 bases). The CDR3 totals 14 residues. V was pared by 6 bases and J by 6 bases, with 15 bases between. CDR1 is MDHEN, CDR2 SYDVKM, per germline. CDR3 protein: CASSSGGGGNIQYF. The CDR3 DNA is TGTGCCAGCAGCTCCGGGGGCGGGGGAAACATTCAGTACTTC. The full variable domain, in which reference TRBV28 and TRBJ2-4 provide the parts outside the CDR3, is DVKVTQSSRYLVKRTGEKVFLECVQDMDHENMFWYRQDPGLGLRLIYFSYDVKMKEKGDIPEGYSVSREKKERFSLILESASTNQTSMYLCASSSGGGGNIQYFGAGTRLSVL.

This chain connects TRBV30 to TRBJ1-2; TRBD1 agrees at 7 bases. The CDR3 has 13 amino acids. V dropped 1 base and J dropped 4; count of bases not matched to a gene: 3. Germline V gene data show CDR1 as GTSNPN and CDR2 as SVGIG (reference sequence). Here the CDR3 DNA reads TGTGCCTGGAGTGGGGGGACAGTCTATGGCTACACCTTC. This translates into CAWSGGTVYGYTF.

This chain joins TRBV19 and TRBJ2-1, with 9 bases matching TRBD2. CDR3 length equals 16 residues. Looked up from germline, CDR1 is LNHDA and CDR2 is SQIVND (reference sequence). The V segment lost 6 bases and the J segment 2 bases; nucleotides outside the gene matches: 8. DNA of the CDR3: TGTGCCAGTAGCCTCAGCGGGAGGACTCCCTACAATGAGCAGTTCTTC. This translates into CASSLSGRTPYNEQFF.

This clone has only one observation. The chain recombines TRBV24-1 with TRBJ2-5; perhaps TRBD1 as D (5 bases). Trimming shortened V by 4 bases and J by 5 bases, and 10 bases separated the two germline ends. The length of the CDR3 is 13 residues. CDR1 is KGHDR, CDR2 SFDVKD, per germline. CDR3 region: CATSEAGRETQYF. Here the CDR3 DNA reads TGTGCCACCAGTGAGGCAGGGCGGGAGACCCAGTACTTC.

V gene TRBV28 combines with J gene TRBJ2-7; 9 bases agree with TRBD1. This CDR3 is 16 amino acids long. The trim removed 4 bases at V and 2 bases at J, leaving 9 bases unmatched. Germline CDR1 and CDR2: MDHEN and SYDVKM. DNA of the CDR3: TGTGCCAGCAGTTCTGACAGGGGGGACTATACCTACGAGCAGTACTTC. This encodes CASSSDRGDYTYEQYF.

The rearrangement uses TRBV7-2 and TRBJ1-4; D uncertain. Germline CDR1 and CDR2: SGHTA and FQGNSA. Deletions cut 1 base from V and 3 bases from J, with 15 bases between. The CDR3 is 17 residues long. The CDR3 bases are TGTGCCAGCAGCTTAGTTGGGAGGAGGGCCTCTAATGAAAAACTGTTTTTT. Its translation: CASSLVGRRASNEKLFF.